This T cell receptor (beta chain) was observed in a study of blood T cell repertoires in COVID-19. Measured with immunoSEQ multiplex PCR; TCRdb has only the in-frame clones, and not every one. The sample lists approximately 240,000 clones, 80% to 95% occurring once. Germline CDR1 is MNHEY and CDR2 is SMNVEV (reference sequence). This CDR3 has 16 residues. The V segment lost 0 bases and the J segment 2 bases; nucleotides outside the gene matches: 6. Seattle patients were enrolled while actively infected and followed longitudinally. The rearrangement links TRBV27 to TRBJ1-2; 7 bases line up with TRBD1. The sequence was obtained from a man between 25 and 39 years old with COVID-19, enrolled during active disease. Input material: peripheral blood. The CDR3 sequence: CASSLSGTESNYGYTF. The DNA for the CDR3 is TGTGCCAGCAGTTTATCAGGGACAGAGTCAAACTATGGCTACACCTTC.